The 30 T cell receptor beta chains presented below share a single source sample, sequenced in a study of OX40 agonist ivuxolimab in advanced cancers. Using immunoSEQ multiplex PCR, the repertoire was profiled, and TCRdb retains in-frame clones only, with some absent. The profile shows 40,000 or so clones, 80% to 95% of them singletons. The sequencing used CD4+ or CD8+ T cells sorted from blood, collected in a trial of the OX40 agonist ivuxolimab. These receptor sequences come from an adult with an advanced solid tumor such as melanoma, head and neck, liver or kidney cancer.

The chain is built from TRBV11-3 and TRBJ2-1; D uncertain. This CDR3 contains 12 residues. Between the trimmed V and J ends, which lost 8 bases and 7 bases, there was a span of 12 bases. The germline CDR1 and CDR2 sequences are SGHNT and YENEEA. The CDR3 DNA follows: TGTGCCAGCCGGGCGGAGCGAAATGAGCAGTTCTTC. Its translation: CASRAERNEQFF.

V gene TRBV19 combines with J gene TRBJ2-5; D is possibly TRBD1 or TRBD2 (5 bases each). V was trimmed by 7 bases and J by 4 bases, leaving 13 bases between them. From germline, CDR1 is LNHDA and CDR2 SQIVND (reference sequence). The CDR3 extends over 13 amino acids. CDR3 DNA sequence: TGTGCCAGTACTCCCTTTGGGGGAGAGACCCAGTACTTC. This gives the protein CASTPFGGETQYF.

The J gene is TRBJ1-5, the V gene TRBV6-1; 7 positions agree with TRBD1. Germline CDR1 MNHNS, CDR2 SASEGT. With V trimmed by 8 bases and J by 2 bases, 9 bases remained unmatched. This CDR3 has 15 residues. CDR3 nucleotides: TGTGCCAGCTCCGCATGGACAGGAGGCAATCAGCCCCAGCATTTT. It codes for CASSAWTGGNQPQHF.

The chain carries TRBV13 and TRBJ2-1, with D uncertain. Germline assignment: CDR1 PRHDT and CDR2 FYEKMQ (reference sequence). There are 14 residues in the CDR3. Trimming stripped 4 bases from V and 7 bases from J, with 14 bases between. CDR3 in amino acids: CASSSLMDINEQFF. CDR3 in DNA: TGTGCCAGCAGCTCCCTGATGGATATAAATGAGCAGTTCTTC.

This clone was seen just once. V usage is TRBV9 and J usage is TRBJ1-2, with D hard to call. This CDR3 region has 12 residues. V was clipped by 2 bases and J by 0 bases, with 2 bases between them. The germline V gene encodes CDR1 SGDLS and CDR2 YYNGEE. The CDR3 bases are TGTGCCAGCAGCGTCTCTAACTATGGCTACACCTTC. It specifies CASSVSNYGYTF.

This clone was recorded only once. V usage is TRBV5-6 and J usage is TRBJ2-1; D tentatively reads TRBD1 or TRBD2 (5 bases each). The V gene's germline CDR1 is SGHDT and CDR2 YYEEEE. Deletions cut 4 bases from V and 6 bases from J, with 20 bases between. The CDR3 totals 16 residues. The CDR3 DNA reads TGTGCCAGCAGCAAAAATTACCCCCTGAGGGGCAATGAGCAGTTCTTC. Translation: CASSKNYPLRGNEQFF.

In DNA form, the CDR3 reads TGTGCCAGCAGCCCTGGGGGGCATCCAGGGACCGGGGAGCTGTTTTTT. Translating gives CASSPGGHPGTGELFF. The V gene is TRBV13, the J gene TRBJ2-2; D tentatively fits TRBD1 or TRBD2 (6 bases each). The CDR3 contains 16 residues. The germline V and J ends were trimmed by 5 bases and 5 bases, with 18 bases remaining between them. Germline CDR1 PRHDT, CDR2 FYEKMQ (reference sequence).

This chain connects TRBV19 to TRBJ1-1; D call uncertain. V lost 3 bases and J 1 base, leaving 6 bases between the germline ends. Germline V CDR1 and CDR2: LNHDA, SQIVND (reference sequence). This CDR3 has 13 residues. The CDR3, as DNA: TGTGCCAGTAGTATGGGCCCGAACACTGAAGCTTTCTTT. This encodes CASSMGPNTEAFF.

The chain uses TRBV10-3 and TRBJ1-1; D is possibly TRBD1 (5 bases). The ends were cut back, 0 bases at V and 4 bases at J, with 15 bases in the middle. Germline V gene data show CDR1 as ENHRY and CDR2 as SYGVKD. The CDR3 has 16 amino acids. CDR3 sequence reads: CAISESVGTGGTEAFF. CDR3 in DNA: TGTGCCATCAGTGAGTCGGTAGGGACCGGCGGCACTGAAGCTTTCTTT.

The rearrangement joins TRBV27 to TRBJ2-1; D is uncertain. V was pared by 3 bases and J by 4 bases, with 13 bases between. CDR3 size: 15 residues. Germline lookup yields CDR1 MNHEY and CDR2 SMNVEV (reference sequence). CDR3 residues: CASSFVAGDYNEQFF. The CDR3 DNA follows: TGTGCCAGCAGTTTCGTGGCAGGCGATTACAATGAGCAGTTCTTC.

This chain links TRBV4-3 with TRBJ2-1; TRBD2 is a possible D gene (6 bases). Per the germline V gene, CDR1 is LGHNA and CDR2 is YSLEER. The V gene lost 4 bases and the J gene lost 5 bases, with 15 bases spanning the gap. This CDR3 is built from 15 residues. The CDR3 protein is CASSRYGDWDNEQFF. The CDR3 nucleotides are TGCGCCAGCAGCCGGTACGGGGACTGGGACAATGAGCAGTTCTTC.

V is TRBV11-3 and J is TRBJ2-1; D is undetermined. The germline CDR1 and CDR2 sequences are SGHNT and YENEEA. V lost 5 bases to trimming and J lost 2 bases, with 13 bases between them. This CDR3 is 15 amino acids long. The CDR3 coding sequence is TGTGCCAGCAGCCCCCGACTGTTAACCTACAATGAGCAGTTCTTC. It specifies CASSPRLLTYNEQFF.

This chain's CDR3 is CASSLTLTGVNEQYF. The CDR3 coding sequence is TGTGCCAGCAGCCTTACACTGACAGGGGTGAACGAGCAGTACTTC. The chain links TRBV9 to TRBJ2-7; 8 bases are a match to TRBD1. After removal of 4 bases from V and 5 bases from J, the junction contained 11 bases not matched to a gene. The CDR3 is made up of 15 amino acids. CDR1 and CDR2 from the germline V gene are SGDLS and YYNGEE.

This chain links TRBV28 with TRBJ2-1; 8 bases are a match to TRBD1. Germline CDR1 reads MDHEN; CDR2 reads SYDVKM. V dropped 3 bases and J dropped 0; count of bases not matched to a gene: 7. The CDR3 runs 17 residues. The CDR3 nucleotides are TGTGCCAGCAGTTTCAGGGGGCTCGGGAGCTCCTACAATGAGCAGTTCTTC. It is translated as CASSFRGLGSSYNEQFF.

The rearrangement uses TRBV7-8 and TRBJ2-1, with TRBD2 as a possible D gene (6 bases). V lost 1 base and J 12 bases, leaving 19 bases between the germline ends. Germline V gene data show CDR1 as SGHVS and CDR2 as FQNEAQ. The CDR3 loop spans 15 amino acids. The CDR3 loop reads CASSLVRAGPTGQFF. The CDR3 nucleotides are TGTGCCAGCAGCTTAGTTCGCGCGGGGCCAACGGGGCAGTTCTTC.

This chain joins TRBV6-6 and TRBJ1-5, with D maybe TRBD1 (5 bases). CDR1 is MNHNY and CDR2 is SVGAGI in the germline V gene (reference sequence). The CDR3 spans 12 residues. V lost 6 bases and J 7 bases, leaving 10 bases between the germline ends. In DNA, the CDR3 is TGTGCCAGCAGCCGCGGGGGACAGCCCCAGCATTTT. Translated: CASSRGGQPQHF.

CDR3: CASSLGLAGALETQYF. The CDR3 coding sequence is TGTGCCAGTAGTTTGGGACTAGCGGGAGCCTTAGAGACCCAGTACTTC. The chain couples TRBV19 to TRBJ2-5; 14 bases match TRBD2. The CDR3 covers 16 residues. The ends lost 5 bases at V and 4 bases at J; junction bases unmatched: 6. Germline V gives CDR1 LNHDA, CDR2 SQIVND (reference sequence).

This chain uses TRBV15 with TRBJ1-2, with TRBD1 matching 7 bases. CDR1 and CDR2 (germline): LNHNV, YYDKDF (reference sequence). There are 15 residues in the CDR3. J gave up 3 bases and V 5 bases, and 9 bases lay outside the gene matches. The CDR3 sequence is CATSARTGADYGYTF. Here the CDR3 DNA reads TGTGCCACCAGCGCCCGCACAGGGGCGGACTATGGCTACACCTTC.

The chain joins TRBV19 to TRBJ2-1, with D perhaps TRBD1 (5 bases). V gave up 1 base and J gave up 0 bases, with 13 bases separating them. Germline V gene sequence: CDR1 LNHDA, CDR2 SQIVND (reference sequence). CDR3 length: 17 amino acids. The CDR3, as DNA: TGTGCCAGTAGTATAGGTTCCAGCGACAGCTCCTACAATGAGCAGTTCTTC. The encoded protein is CASSIGSSDSSYNEQFF. The full variable domain, its missing parts supplied by reference TRBV19 and TRBJ2-1, is DGGITQSPKYLFRKEGQNVTLSCEQNLNHDAMYWYRQDPGQGLRLIYYSQIVNDFQKGDIAEGYSVSREKKESFPLTVTSAQKNPTAFYLCASSIGSSDSSYNEQFFGPGTRLTVL.

This rearrangement joins TRBV29-1 to TRBJ2-2; tentatively, D is TRBD2 (6 bases). The length of the CDR3 is 13 residues. The V end lost 4 bases, the J end lost 2 bases, and 8 bases lay between the germline ends. Germline-derived CDR1 and CDR2 are SQVTM and ANQGSEA. CDR3 amino acids: CSVVRGNTGELFF. CDR3 bases: TGCAGCGTTGTGCGGGGAAACACCGGGGAGCTGTTTTTT.

The chain uses TRBV29-1 and TRBJ2-7; 10 nucleotides align to TRBD1. J gave up 5 bases and V 0 bases, and 4 bases lay outside the gene matches. The CDR3 has 14 amino acids. CDR1 and CDR2 (germline): SQVTM, ANQGSEA. CDR3 sequence (DNA): TGCAGCGTTGAAGACCGGGACAGGGGTCACGAGCAGTACTTC. Protein product: CSVEDRDRGHEQYF.

With regard to this clone: The sample holds other DNA sequences that translate to the same CDR3. V usage is TRBV28 and J usage is TRBJ2-7; D is perhaps TRBD2 (6 bases). The CDR3 totals 15 residues. CDR1 MDHEN and CDR2 SYDVKM come from the germline V gene. The germline V and J ends were trimmed by 3 bases and 0 bases, with 12 bases remaining between them. Written as DNA, the CDR3 is TGTGCCAGCAGTTTCCGCGGGACCAGCTCCTACGAGCAGTACTTC. It is translated as CASSFRGTSSYEQYF.

With respect to this clone: The junction does not match germline at one end; this may be a read error. The chain carries TRBV5-3 and TRBJ2-7, with 8 bases aligning to TRBD2. TRBV5-3 is an open reading frame whose function is uncertain. The CDR3 has 14 amino acids. The CDR3 loop is CASSFSGSNYEQYF. CDR3 nucleotide sequence: TGTGCCAGCAGCTTCAGCGGGAGCAACTACGAGCAGTACTTC.

The chain carries TRBV5-1 and TRBJ2-3; D remains ambiguous. With 0 bases removed from V and 2 bases from J, the gap between germline ends came to 22 bases. The CDR3 covers 19 residues. Per germline, CDR1 SGHRS and CDR2 YFSETQ. This CDR3 reads CASSLAGRVDTGLTDTQYF. Here the CDR3 DNA reads TGCGCCAGCAGCTTGGCTGGCCGTGTAGATACGGGTCTCACAGATACGCAGTATTTT. The variable domain in full, completed from reference TRBV5-1 and TRBJ2-3, reads KAGVTQTPRYLIKTRGQQVTLSCSPISGHRSVSWYQQTPGQGLQFLFEYFSETQRNKGNFPGRFSGRQFSNSRSEMNVSTLELGDSALYLCASSLAGRVDTGLTDTQYFGPGTRLTVL.

The rearrangement links TRBV7-9 to TRBJ1-1, with unresolved D. Germline V CDR1 and CDR2: SEHNR, FQNEAQ (reference sequence). Trimming pared 2 bases from V and 1 base from J, leaving 8 bases between. The CDR3 is made up of 14 amino acids. CDR3 sequence reads: CASSLFGPNTEAFF. In DNA, the CDR3 is TGTGCCAGCAGCTTATTCGGGCCGAACACTGAAGCTTTCTTT.

The chain links TRBV27 to TRBJ1-4, with 8 nucleotides matching TRBD1. CDR3 length equals 14 residues. V lost 5 bases, J lost 8 bases, and 7 bases stayed unmatched. Germline values: CDR1 MNHEY, CDR2 SMNVEV (reference sequence). The CDR3 DNA reads as TGTGCCAGCAGTATCCAGGGGGCGGGGGAAAAACTGTTTTTT. Translating it yields CASSIQGAGEKLFF. Filled out from reference TRBV27 and TRBJ1-4, the complete variable domain reads EAQVTQNPRYLITVTGKKLTVTCSQNMNHEYMSWYRQDPGLGLRQIYYSMNVEVTDKGDVPEGYKVSRKEKRNFPLILESPSPNQTSLYFCASSIQGAGEKLFFGSGTQLSVL.

This chain links TRBV6-4 with TRBJ1-1; perhaps TRBD1 as D (6 bases). The CDR3 totals 13 residues. Germline V gene sequence: CDR1 MRHNA, CDR2 SNTAGT. Trimming took off 4 bases at V and 10 bases at J, with 16 bases between the two ends. CDR3 DNA: TGTGCCAGCAGTGCTCCTGGGTCAGGGGTAGCTTTCTTT. Protein: CASSAPGSGVAFF.

The rearrangement uses TRBV5-6 and TRBJ2-7; D assignment may be TRBD1 or TRBD2 (7 bases each). This CDR3 spans 16 amino acids. V lost 4 bases, J lost 3 bases, and 20 bases lay in between. Per germline, CDR1 SGHDT and CDR2 YYEEEE. CDR3 coding DNA: TGTGCCAGCAGCATCTTCGGGGAGGGGGCCTTCTACGAGCAGTACTTC. This sequence encodes CASSIFGEGAFYEQYF.

This clone was counted once. The J gene is TRBJ2-1, the V gene TRBV6-5; perhaps TRBD2 as D (5 bases). Germline V gene data show CDR1 as MNHEY and CDR2 as SVGAGI. The CDR3 is 14 residues long. V lost 10 bases, J lost 0 bases, and 13 bases lay in between. The CDR3 sequence is CATSAGSSYNEQFF. CDR3 DNA sequence: TGTGCCACATCTGCGGGCAGCTCCTACAATGAGCAGTTCTTC.

As DNA, the CDR3 is TGCGCCAGCAGCCCCCTAGCGGGAGGTTTGAACATTCAGTACTTC. Translation: CASSPLAGGLNIQYF. The V and J genes are TRBV4-1 and TRBJ2-4, with TRBD2 identical over 11 bases. Germline CDR1 MGHRA, CDR2 YSYEKL. The ends lost 4 bases at V and 7 bases at J; junction bases unmatched: 6. This CDR3 spans 15 amino acids.